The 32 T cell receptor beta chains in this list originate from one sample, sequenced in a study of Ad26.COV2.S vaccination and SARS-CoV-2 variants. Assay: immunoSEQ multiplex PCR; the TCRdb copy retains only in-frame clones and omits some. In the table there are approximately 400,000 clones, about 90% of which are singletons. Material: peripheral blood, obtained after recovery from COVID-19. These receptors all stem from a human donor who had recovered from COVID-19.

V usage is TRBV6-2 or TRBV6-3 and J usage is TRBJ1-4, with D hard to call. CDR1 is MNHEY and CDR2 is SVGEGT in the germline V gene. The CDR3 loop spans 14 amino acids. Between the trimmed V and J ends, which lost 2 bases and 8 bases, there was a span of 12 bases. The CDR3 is CASSYGGGGEKLFF. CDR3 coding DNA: TGTGCCAGCAGTTACGGAGGTGGTGGGGAAAAACTGTTTTTT.

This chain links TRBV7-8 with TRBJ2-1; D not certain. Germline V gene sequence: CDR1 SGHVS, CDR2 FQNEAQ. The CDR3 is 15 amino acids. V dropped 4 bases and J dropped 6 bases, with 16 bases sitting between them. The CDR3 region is CASSYRLAAVNEQFF. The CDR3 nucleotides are TGTGCCAGCAGCTACCGATTGGCGGCCGTCAATGAGCAGTTCTTC.

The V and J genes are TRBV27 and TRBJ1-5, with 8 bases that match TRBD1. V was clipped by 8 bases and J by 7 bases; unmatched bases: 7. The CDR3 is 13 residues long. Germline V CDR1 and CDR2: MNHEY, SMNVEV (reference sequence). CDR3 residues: CASGAGGGQPQHF. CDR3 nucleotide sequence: TGTGCCAGCGGAGCAGGGGGCGGACAGCCCCAGCATTTT.

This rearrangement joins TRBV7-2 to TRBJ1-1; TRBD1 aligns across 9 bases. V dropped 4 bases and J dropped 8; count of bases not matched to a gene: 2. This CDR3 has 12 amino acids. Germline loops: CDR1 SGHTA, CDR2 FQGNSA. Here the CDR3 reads CASSSQGAEAFF. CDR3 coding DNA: TGTGCCAGCAGCTCACAGGGGGCGGAAGCTTTCTTT. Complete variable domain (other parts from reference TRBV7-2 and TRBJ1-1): GAGVSQSPSNKVTEKGKDVELRCDPISGHTALYWYRQSLGQGLEFLIYFQGNSAPDKSGLPSDRFSAERTGGSVSTLTIQRTQQEDSAVYLCASSSQGAEAFFGQGTRLTVV.

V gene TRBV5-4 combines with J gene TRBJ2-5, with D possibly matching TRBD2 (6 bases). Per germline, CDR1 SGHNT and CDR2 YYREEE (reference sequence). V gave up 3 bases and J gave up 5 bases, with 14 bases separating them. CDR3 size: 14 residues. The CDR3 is CASSSGEEWETQYF. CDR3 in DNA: TGTGCCAGCAGCTCGGGGGAGGAGTGGGAGACCCAGTACTTC. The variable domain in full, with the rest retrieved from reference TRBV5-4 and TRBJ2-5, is ETGVTQSPTHLIKTRGQQVTLRCSSQSGHNTVSWYQQALGQGPQFIFQYYREEENGRGNFPPRFSGLQFPNYSSELNVNALELDDSALYLCASSSGEEWETQYFGPGTRLLVL.

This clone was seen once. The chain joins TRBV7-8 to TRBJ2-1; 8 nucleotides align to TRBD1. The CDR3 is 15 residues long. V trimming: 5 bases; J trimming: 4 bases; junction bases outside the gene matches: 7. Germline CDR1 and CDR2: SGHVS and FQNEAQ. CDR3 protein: CASSPWTGLYNEQFF. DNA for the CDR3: TGTGCCAGCAGCCCTTGGACAGGGTTATACAATGAGCAGTTCTTC.

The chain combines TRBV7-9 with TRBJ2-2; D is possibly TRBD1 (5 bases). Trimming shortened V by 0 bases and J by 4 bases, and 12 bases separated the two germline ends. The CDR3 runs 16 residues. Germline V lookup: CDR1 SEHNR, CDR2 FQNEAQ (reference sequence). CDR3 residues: CASSLARPDSTGELFF. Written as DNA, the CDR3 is TGTGCCAGCAGCTTAGCTCGACCCGACAGCACCGGGGAGCTGTTTTTT. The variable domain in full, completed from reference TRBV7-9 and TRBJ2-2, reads DTGVSQNPRHKITKRGQNVTFRCDPISEHNRLYWYRQTLGQGPEFLTYFQNEAQLEKSRLLSDRFSAERPKGSFSTLEIQRTEQGDSAMYLCASSLARPDSTGELFFGEGSRLTVL.

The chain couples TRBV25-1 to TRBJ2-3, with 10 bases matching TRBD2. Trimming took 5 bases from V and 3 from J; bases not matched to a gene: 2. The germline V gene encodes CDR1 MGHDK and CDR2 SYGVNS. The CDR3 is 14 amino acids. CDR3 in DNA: TGTGCCAGCAGTATAGCGGGGGGAACAGATACGCAGTATTTT. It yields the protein CASSIAGGTDTQYF. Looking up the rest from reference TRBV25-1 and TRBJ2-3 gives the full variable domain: EADIYQTPRYLVIGTGKKITLECSQTMGHDKMYWYQQDPGMELHLIHYSYGVNSTEKGDLSSESTVSRIRTEHFPLTLESARPSHTSQYLCASSIAGGTDTQYFGPGTRLTVL.

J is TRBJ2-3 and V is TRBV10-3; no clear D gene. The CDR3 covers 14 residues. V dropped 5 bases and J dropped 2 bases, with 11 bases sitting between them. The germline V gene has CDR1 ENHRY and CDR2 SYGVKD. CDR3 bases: TGTGCCATCAGTCCAGATCCGAACACAGATACGCAGTATTTT. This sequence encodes CAISPDPNTDTQYF.

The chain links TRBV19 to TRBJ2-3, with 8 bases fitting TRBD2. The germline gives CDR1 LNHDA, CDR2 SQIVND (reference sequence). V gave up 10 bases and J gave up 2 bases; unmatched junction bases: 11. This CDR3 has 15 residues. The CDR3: CATAVGRGHTDTQYF. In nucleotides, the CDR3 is TGTGCCACCGCGGTCGGGAGGGGACACACAGATACGCAGTATTTT.

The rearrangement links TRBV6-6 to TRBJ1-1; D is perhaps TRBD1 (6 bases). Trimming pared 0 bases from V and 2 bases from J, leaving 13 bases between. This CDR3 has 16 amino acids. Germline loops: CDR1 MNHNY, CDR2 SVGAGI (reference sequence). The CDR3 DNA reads TGTGCCAGCAGTTACTCGAAGCGGACAGCAAACACTGAAGCTTTCTTT. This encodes CASSYSKRTANTEAFF.

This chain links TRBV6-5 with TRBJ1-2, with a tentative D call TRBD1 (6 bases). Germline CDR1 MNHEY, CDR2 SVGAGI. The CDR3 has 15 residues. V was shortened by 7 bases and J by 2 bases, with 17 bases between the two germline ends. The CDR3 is CASTTRGGGNYGYTF. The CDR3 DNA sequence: TGTGCCAGCACCACGCGGGGGGGCGGCAACTATGGCTACACCTTC.

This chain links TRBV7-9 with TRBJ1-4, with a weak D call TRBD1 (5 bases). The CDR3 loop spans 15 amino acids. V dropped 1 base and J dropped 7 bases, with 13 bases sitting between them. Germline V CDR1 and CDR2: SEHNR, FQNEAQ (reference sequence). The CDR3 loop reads CASSLEAGQGEKLFF. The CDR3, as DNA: TGTGCCAGCAGCTTAGAGGCAGGGCAAGGTGAAAAACTGTTTTTT.

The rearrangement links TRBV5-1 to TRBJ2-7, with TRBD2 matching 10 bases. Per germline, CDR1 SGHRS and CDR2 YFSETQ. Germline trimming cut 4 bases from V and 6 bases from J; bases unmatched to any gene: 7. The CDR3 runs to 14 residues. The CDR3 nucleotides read TGCGCCAGCAGCATCGGGACTAGCGAGGTCGAGCAGTACTTC. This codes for CASSIGTSEVEQYF.

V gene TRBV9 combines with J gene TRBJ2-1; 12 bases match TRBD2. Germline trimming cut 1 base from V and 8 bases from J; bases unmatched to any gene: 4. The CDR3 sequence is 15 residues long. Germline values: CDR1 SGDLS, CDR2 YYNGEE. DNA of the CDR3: TGTGCCAGCAGCGTATACGGACTAGCGGGGCATGAGCAGTTCTTC. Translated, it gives CASSVYGLAGHEQFF.

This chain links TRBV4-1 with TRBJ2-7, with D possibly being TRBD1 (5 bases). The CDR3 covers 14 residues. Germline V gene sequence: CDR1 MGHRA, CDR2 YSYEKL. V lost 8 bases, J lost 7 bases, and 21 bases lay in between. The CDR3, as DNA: TGCGCCAGCCCCAGCGACCAGGGCACCCCAGAGCAGTACTTC. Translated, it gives CASPSDQGTPEQYF.

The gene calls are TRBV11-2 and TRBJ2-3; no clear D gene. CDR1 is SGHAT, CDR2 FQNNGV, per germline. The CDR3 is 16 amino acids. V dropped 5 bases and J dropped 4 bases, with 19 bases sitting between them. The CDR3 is CASSLHRPGRSDTQYF. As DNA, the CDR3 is TGTGCCAGCAGCCTCCATCGACCCGGCCGGTCAGATACGCAGTATTTT.

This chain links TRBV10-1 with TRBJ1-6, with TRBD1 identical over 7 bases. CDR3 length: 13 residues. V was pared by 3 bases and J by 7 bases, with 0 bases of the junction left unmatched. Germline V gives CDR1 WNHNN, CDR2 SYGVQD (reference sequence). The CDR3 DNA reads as TGCGCCAGCAGTGAACAGGGGAATTCACCCCTCCACTTT. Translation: CASSEQGNSPLHF.

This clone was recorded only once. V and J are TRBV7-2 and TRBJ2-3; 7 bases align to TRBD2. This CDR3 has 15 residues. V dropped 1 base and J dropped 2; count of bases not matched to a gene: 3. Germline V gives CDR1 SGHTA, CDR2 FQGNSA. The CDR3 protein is CASSLGGGDTDTQYF. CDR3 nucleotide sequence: TGTGCCAGCAGCTTAGGTGGGGGGGACACAGATACGCAGTATTTT. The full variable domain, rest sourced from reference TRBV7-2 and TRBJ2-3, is GAGVSQSPSNKVTEKGKDVELRCDPISGHTALYWYRQSLGQGLEFLIYFQGNSAPDKSGLPSDRFSAERTGGSVSTLTIQRTQQEDSAVYLCASSLGGGDTDTQYFGPGTRLTVL.

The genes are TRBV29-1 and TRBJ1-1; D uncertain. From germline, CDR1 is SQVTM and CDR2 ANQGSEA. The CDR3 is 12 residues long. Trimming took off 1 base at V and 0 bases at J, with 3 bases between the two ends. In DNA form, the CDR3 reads TGCAGCGTTGAAGTGTTGAACACTGAAGCTTTCTTT. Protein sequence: CSVEVLNTEAFF.

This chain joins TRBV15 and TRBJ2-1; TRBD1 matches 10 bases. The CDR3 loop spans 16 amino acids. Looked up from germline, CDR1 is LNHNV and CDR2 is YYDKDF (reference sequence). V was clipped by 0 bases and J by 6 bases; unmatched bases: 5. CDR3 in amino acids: CATSREGQGGFNEQFF. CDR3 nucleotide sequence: TGTGCCACCAGCAGAGAAGGACAGGGGGGATTCAATGAGCAGTTCTTC.

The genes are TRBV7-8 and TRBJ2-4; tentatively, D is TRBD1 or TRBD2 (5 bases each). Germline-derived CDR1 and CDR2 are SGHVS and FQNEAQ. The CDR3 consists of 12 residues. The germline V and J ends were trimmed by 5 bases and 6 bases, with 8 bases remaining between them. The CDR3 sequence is CASSPGTNIQYF. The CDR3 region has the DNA TGTGCCAGCAGCCCCGGGACAAACATTCAGTACTTC.

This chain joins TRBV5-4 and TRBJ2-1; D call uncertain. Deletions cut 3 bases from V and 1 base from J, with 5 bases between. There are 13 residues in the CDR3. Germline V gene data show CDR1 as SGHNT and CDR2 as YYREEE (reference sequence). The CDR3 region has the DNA TGTGCCAGCAGCTCTCTATCCTACAATGAGCAGTTCTTC. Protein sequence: CASSSLSYNEQFF.

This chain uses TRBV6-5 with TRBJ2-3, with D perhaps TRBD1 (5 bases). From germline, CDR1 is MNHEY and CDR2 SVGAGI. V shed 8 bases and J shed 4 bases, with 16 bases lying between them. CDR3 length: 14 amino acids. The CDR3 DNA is TGTGCCAGCCACGAGAATCAGGGTCCAGATACGCAGTATTTT. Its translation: CASHENQGPDTQYF.

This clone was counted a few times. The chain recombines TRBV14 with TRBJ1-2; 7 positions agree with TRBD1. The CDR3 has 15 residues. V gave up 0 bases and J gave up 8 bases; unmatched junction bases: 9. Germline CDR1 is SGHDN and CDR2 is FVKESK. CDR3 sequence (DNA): TGTGCCAGCAGCCAAGATCGGGGGACAGCGAAGGGCTACACCTTC. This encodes CASSQDRGTAKGYTF.

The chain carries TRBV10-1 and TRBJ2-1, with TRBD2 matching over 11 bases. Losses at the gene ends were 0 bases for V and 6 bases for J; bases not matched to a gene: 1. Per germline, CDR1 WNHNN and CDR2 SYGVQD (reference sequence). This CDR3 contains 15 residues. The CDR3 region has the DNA TGCGCCAGCAGTGAGTCACTAGCGGGGGCCAATGAGCAGTTCTTC. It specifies CASSESLAGANEQFF.

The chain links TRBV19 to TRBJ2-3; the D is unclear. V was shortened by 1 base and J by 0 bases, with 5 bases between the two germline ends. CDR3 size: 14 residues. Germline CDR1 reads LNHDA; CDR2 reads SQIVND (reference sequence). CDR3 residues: CASSIGASTDTQYF. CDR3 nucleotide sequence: TGTGCCAGTAGTATAGGGGCTAGCACAGATACGCAGTATTTT.

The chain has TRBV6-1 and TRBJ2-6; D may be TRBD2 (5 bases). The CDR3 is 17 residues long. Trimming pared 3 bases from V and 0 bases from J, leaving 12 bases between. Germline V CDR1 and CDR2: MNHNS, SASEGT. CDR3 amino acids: CASSDGGSRSGANVLTF. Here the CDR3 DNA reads TGTGCCAGCAGTGATGGCGGGTCCCGCTCTGGGGCCAACGTCCTGACTTTC.

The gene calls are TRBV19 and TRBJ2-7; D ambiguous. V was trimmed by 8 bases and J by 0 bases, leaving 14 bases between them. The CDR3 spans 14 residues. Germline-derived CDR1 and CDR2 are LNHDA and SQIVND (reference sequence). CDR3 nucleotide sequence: TGTGCCAGTGCCCCTATGGCGGCCTCCTACGAGCAGTACTTC. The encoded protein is CASAPMAASYEQYF.

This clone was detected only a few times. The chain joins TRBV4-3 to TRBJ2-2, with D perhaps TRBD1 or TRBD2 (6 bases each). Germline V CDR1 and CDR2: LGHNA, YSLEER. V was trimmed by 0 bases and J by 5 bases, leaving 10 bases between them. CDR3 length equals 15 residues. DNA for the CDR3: TGCGCCAGCAGCCAAGAAGGGGGGCTAACCGGGGAGCTGTTTTTT. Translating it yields CASSQEGGLTGELFF.

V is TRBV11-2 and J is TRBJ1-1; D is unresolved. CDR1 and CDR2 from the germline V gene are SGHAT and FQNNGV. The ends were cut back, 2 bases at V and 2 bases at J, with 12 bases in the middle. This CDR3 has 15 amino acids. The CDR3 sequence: CASSLPFVYNTEAFF. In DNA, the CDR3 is TGTGCCAGCAGCTTACCCTTTGTCTATAACACTGAAGCTTTCTTT.

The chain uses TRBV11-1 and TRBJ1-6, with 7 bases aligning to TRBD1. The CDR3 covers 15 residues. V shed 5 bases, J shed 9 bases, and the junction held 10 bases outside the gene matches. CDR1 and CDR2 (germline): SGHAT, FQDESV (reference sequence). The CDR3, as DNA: TGTGCCAGCAGCGACGGGGACAGCGGTGTTTCACCCCTCCACTTT. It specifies CASSDGDSGVSPLHF. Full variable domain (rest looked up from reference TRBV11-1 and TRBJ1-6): EAEVAQSPRYKITEKSQAVAFWCDPISGHATLYWYRQILGQGPELLVQFQDESVVDDSQLPKDRFSAERLKGVDSTLKIQPAELGDSAMYLCASSDGDSGVSPLHFGNGTRLTVT.